The 20 T cell receptor beta chains given below trace back to one sample, sequenced in a study of CD4 and CD8 cells across lung adenocarcinoma regions. TCRdb reprocessed the PCR reads via MiXCR and lists one record per CDR3 protein. The table has some 23,000 distinct CDR3 sequences, 45% to 50% seen once. Sequences were obtained from CD8+ T cells from the center of a lung tumor. The receptor source for this set is a male donor with lung adenocarcinoma. The CD4 and CD8 labels of this study may be unreliable.

The rearrangement joins TRBV10-2 to TRBJ2-4, with 7 bases lining up with TRBD1. CDR3 length: 16 amino acids. In germline, CDR1 is WSHSY, CDR2 SAAADI. The trim removed 3 bases at V and 10 bases at J, leaving 15 bases unmatched. The DNA of the CDR3 is TGCGCCAGCAGTGAACAGGGGCTGGGGGCCAAAGATATTCAGTACTTC. Its translation is CASSEQGLGAKDIQYF.

The V call is TRBV27, the J call TRBJ2-1; a possible D gene is TRBD1 (6 bases). Trimming shortened V by 5 bases and J by 4 bases, and 9 bases separated the two germline ends. The CDR3 covers 13 residues. The germline gives CDR1 MNHEY, CDR2 SMNVEV (reference sequence). The CDR3 DNA sequence: TGTGCCAGCAGTCACGACAGGTACAATGAGCAGTTCTTC. Encoded protein: CASSHDRYNEQFF.

This clonotype was picked up a small number of times. The V call is TRBV6-1, the J call TRBJ2-5, with TRBD2 matching 8 bases. The ends lost 7 bases at V and 4 bases at J; junction bases unmatched: 8. Germline V CDR1 and CDR2: MNHNS, SASEGT. The CDR3 spans 14 residues. For the CDR3, the DNA is TGTGCCAGCACTAAACCGGGGGGGGGAGAGACCCAGTACTTC. Translated, it gives CASTKPGGGETQYF.

This clonotype was detected once. The chain is built from TRBV6-5 and TRBJ2-3; the D call may be TRBD1 or TRBD2 (5 bases each). The ends were cut back, 11 bases at V and 4 bases at J, with 22 bases in the middle. Germline CDR1 MNHEY, CDR2 SVGAGI. The CDR3 is 15 amino acids. The CDR3 DNA is TGTGCCGGGGGTTACTGGCAAAGCGGCCCAGATACGCAGTATTTT. Translation gives CAGGYWQSGPDTQYF.

This clonotype was seen many times. This chain links TRBV27 with TRBJ2-6; the D gene is possibly TRBD1 (6 bases). V dropped 5 bases and J dropped 2 bases, with 7 bases sitting between them. Germline CDR1 and CDR2: MNHEY and SMNVEV (reference sequence). The CDR3 has 14 residues. Here the CDR3 DNA reads TGTGCCAGCAGTAACAGGGCTGGGGCCAACGTCCTGACTTTC. This sequence encodes CASSNRAGANVLTF.

The V and J genes are TRBV6-1 and TRBJ2-3; a possible D gene is TRBD1 (6 bases). V lost 6 bases to trimming and J lost 11 bases, with 24 bases between them. The germline CDR1 and CDR2 sequences are MNHNS and SASEGT. The CDR3 has 15 residues. As DNA, the CDR3 is TGTGCCAGCAGCGGACAGCCTGTGAGGACCGGTGAGCAGTATTTT. Protein product: CASSGQPVRTGEQYF.

This clonotype was counted once. CDR3 loop: CASSRLAGGPVNEQFF. CDR3 DNA: TGTGCCAGCAGCCGGCTAGCGGGAGGGCCCGTTAATGAGCAGTTCTTC. The chain has TRBV27 and TRBJ2-5, with 12 bases lining up with TRBD2. The J call may be incorrect, as the DNA end agrees better with TRBJ2-1. The CDR3 loop spans 16 amino acids. Germline V gene lookup returns CDR1 MNHEY and CDR2 SMNVEV (reference sequence).

The sample holds one count of this clonotype. The gene calls are TRBV20-1 and TRBJ1-2; D is perhaps TRBD1 (6 bases). In germline, CDR1 is DFQATT, CDR2 SNEGSKA (reference sequence). The CDR3 extends over 13 amino acids. The ends were cut back, 0 bases at V and 8 bases at J, with 13 bases in the middle. Written as DNA, the CDR3 is TGCAGTGCTAGAGAGGGCAGGGGTATCGGCTACACCTTC. This gives the protein CSAREGRGIGYTF.

This clonotype was seen only a few times. The chain has TRBV10-2 and TRBJ2-7; the D gene is possibly TRBD2 (6 bases). The CDR3 totals 11 residues. Trimming took 6 bases from V and 6 from J, leaving 9 bases between them. Germline CDR1 reads WSHSY; CDR2 reads SAAADI. DNA for the CDR3: TGCGCCAGCAGGGGACTCAGCGAGCAGTACTTC. Its protein product is CASRGLSEQYF.

Ten or more counts support this clonotype. The chain carries TRBV6-1 and TRBJ1-2; possible D gene TRBD1, 5 bases. Trimming cost V 7 bases and J 1 base, with 19 bases left between them. The CDR3 is 16 residues long. CDR1 MNHNS and CDR2 SASEGT come from the germline V gene. The CDR3 DNA sequence: TGTGCCAGCACTAACAGGCAATGGGATGTTAACTATGGCTACACCTTC. Amino acid sequence: CASTNRQWDVNYGYTF.

The CDR3 spells CASSENRDTESYEQYF. The CDR3 DNA reads as TGTGCCAGCAGCGAGAATCGGGACACCGAGTCCTACGAGCAGTACTTC. The rearrangement uses TRBV7-8 and TRBJ2-1; tentative D call: TRBD1 (6 bases). The J call may be mistaken, given a closer DNA end match to TRBJ2-7. The CDR3 length is 16 residues. The germline V gene encodes CDR1 SGHVS and CDR2 FQNEAQ.

The chain couples TRBV7-2 to TRBJ2-3; maybe TRBD1 (5 bases). Trimming took 5 bases from V and 0 from J, leaving 15 bases between them. Germline V CDR1 and CDR2: SGHTA, FQGNSA. This CDR3 has 16 amino acids. In DNA form, the CDR3 reads TGTGCCAGCAGCCCCCCTGGGGCAAGGAGCACAGATACGCAGTATTTT. Amino acids: CASSPPGARSTDTQYF.

J is TRBJ2-3 and V is TRBV12-3 or TRBV12-4; TRBD1 agrees at 10 bases. The CDR3 runs 15 residues. The CDR3 DNA sequence: TGTGGCAGGGGTTCAGGGACAGGGGTGACAGATACGCAGTATTTT. Amino acid sequence: CGRGSGTGVTDTQYF.

This chain connects TRBV15 to TRBJ2-3; unclear D gene. Deletions cut 0 bases from V and 6 bases from J, with 10 bases between. The germline gives CDR1 LNHNV, CDR2 YYDKDF (reference sequence). This CDR3 spans 14 amino acids. This CDR3 is CATSRERHRDTQYF. The CDR3 DNA is TGTGCCACCAGCAGAGAAAGGCACCGGGATACGCAGTATTTT.

The V and J genes are TRBV6-1 and TRBJ2-1, with D perhaps assigned TRBD1 or TRBD2 (5 bases each). The CDR3 has 14 residues. Per germline, CDR1 MNHNS and CDR2 SASEGT. Trimming shortened V by 5 bases and J by 8 bases, and 16 bases separated the two germline ends. The CDR3 here is CASSPLTAAHEQFF. CDR3 in DNA: TGTGCCAGCAGTCCTTTGACAGCGGCCCATGAGCAGTTCTTC.

This clonotype showed up many times. This rearrangement joins TRBV27 to TRBJ2-5; 8 bases match TRBD1. The DNA matches TRBJ2-7 better at its end, which makes the J call doubtful. The CDR3 totals 14 residues. CDR1 is MNHEY and CDR2 is SMNVEV in the germline V gene (reference sequence). The chain's CDR3 is CASSYSDRADEQYF. Written as DNA, the CDR3 is TGTGCCAGCAGCTACTCGGACAGGGCCGACGAGCAGTACTTC.

The chain has TRBV4-1 and TRBJ2-3, with a weak D call TRBD1 (5 bases). Deletions cut 3 bases from V and 9 bases from J, with 25 bases between. Germline-derived CDR1 and CDR2 are MGHRA and YSYEKL. The CDR3 spans 17 residues. The CDR3 DNA reads as TGCGCCAGCAGCCAGGTTATCTGGGGCGAGGCCAAAGAGACGCAGTATTTT. Residues: CASSQVIWGEAKETQYF.

Only a few counts were recorded for this clonotype. The chain combines TRBV9 with TRBJ2-1; no clear D. V gave up 0 bases and J gave up 5 bases, with 12 bases separating them. This CDR3 is built from 15 residues. Germline loops: CDR1 SGDLS, CDR2 YYNGEE. The CDR3 DNA is TGTGCCAGCAGCGTAGGTTCCTTGGGCAACAATGAGCAGTTCTTC. Encoded protein: CASSVGSLGNNEQFF.

On this clonotype: The junction and the germline gene differ at one end; a read error may be behind it. The chain combines TRBV27 with TRBJ2-3; D may be TRBD1 (6 bases). In germline, CDR1 is MNHEY, CDR2 SMNVEV (reference sequence). The CDR3 has 12 residues. CDR3 DNA sequence: TGTGCCAGCAGTTTAGAGGGGGATACGCAGTACTTT. Translation gives CASSLEGDTQYF.

The V call is TRBV27, the J call TRBJ2-3; D may match TRBD1 or TRBD2 (5 bases each). V lost 6 bases, J lost 12 bases, and 31 bases lay in between. The germline CDR1 and CDR2 sequences are MNHEY and SMNVEV (reference sequence). CDR3 size: 17 residues. In DNA, the CDR3 is TGTGCCAGCAGGGAAGCTACGGGGCTGTGTGGCACAGACATTCAGTATTTT. Its protein product is CASREATGLCGTDIQYF.